Following are 12 T cell receptor beta chains from one sample sequenced in a study of molecular identifiers for immune sequencing clone quantification. TCRdb re-called the PCR reads with MiXCR, one entry per CDR3 protein. The repertoire includes 80,000 to 100,000 distinct CDR3 sequences, roughly a quarter of them detected once, and more than 0.8% sits in the top ten. The sequenced material came from naive CD8+ T cells from blood, with Jurkat cell RNA spiked in. The subset is: FACS-sorted CD8+CD4-CCR7+CD45RA+ naive T cells. These receptors originate from a human donor in good health. Some libraries in this study had Jurkat cell RNA spiked in.

This clonotype was seen ten or more times. V and J are TRBV27 and TRBJ1-1, with 8 bases identical to TRBD1. CDR3 length: 16 amino acids. Germline-derived CDR1 and CDR2 are MNHEY and SMNVEV (reference sequence). V dropped 5 bases and J dropped 4; count of bases not matched to a gene: 12. The CDR3 nucleotides are TGTGCCAGCAGTGTACCCCTCCAGGGGGCTGGCACTGAAGCTTTCTTT. This codes for CASSVPLQGAGTEAFF.

The chain employs TRBV5-6 and TRBJ2-2, with D possibly TRBD1 on 6 matching bases. The germline V gene has CDR1 SGHDT and CDR2 YYEEEE. Trimming cost V 4 bases and J 3 bases, with 10 bases left between them. The CDR3 is 14 amino acids. In DNA, the CDR3 is TGTGCCAGCAGCATGACAGGATACACCGGGGAGCTGTTTTTT. It is translated as CASSMTGYTGELFF.

The sample holds many counts of this clonotype. The chain joins TRBV15 to TRBJ2-5; 7 bases line up with TRBD2. The germline V gene has CDR1 LNHNV and CDR2 YYDKDF (reference sequence). The CDR3 covers 16 residues. V dropped 2 bases and J dropped 1; count of bases not matched to a gene: 7. The CDR3 region is CATSRPSSGFQETQYF. CDR3 coding DNA: TGTGCCACCAGCAGACCCTCTAGCGGTTTCCAAGAGACCCAGTACTTC.

This clonotype was found many times. The V and J genes are TRBV28 and TRBJ2-7; D gene unclear. CDR3 size: 14 residues. The V gene lost 5 bases and the J gene lost 9 bases, with 20 bases spanning the gap. Germline CDR1 is MDHEN and CDR2 is SYDVKM. CDR3 bases: TGTGCCAGCAGTACCCCCGGTGTCCCTACGGGGCAGTACTTC. This codes for CASSTPGVPTGQYF.

This clonotype was seen at least ten times. V is TRBV11-3 and J is TRBJ2-1, with 8 nucleotides matching TRBD2. The CDR3 has 15 amino acids. Germline CDR1 reads SGHNT; CDR2 reads YENEEA. The J segment lost 3 bases and the V segment lost 1 base, leaving 2 bases of the junction unmatched. CDR3 sequence: CASSLGSGGYNEQFF. In DNA, the CDR3 is TGTGCCAGCAGCTTAGGAAGCGGGGGCTACAATGAGCAGTTCTTC.

J is TRBJ2-7 and V is TRBV21-1; the table's D gene call, TRBD2, was not cross checked with the DNA. TRBV21-1 is flagged as a pseudogene. This CDR3 has 15 amino acids. The CDR3 here is CASSLGSSGREEQYF. DNA of the CDR3: TGTGCCAGCAGCCTAGGGTCTAGCGGGAGGGAGGAGCAGTACTTC.

This clonotype was picked up many times. The J gene is TRBJ2-7, the V gene TRBV11-2; D gene unclear. The CDR3 loop spans 12 amino acids. Trimming removed 5 bases from V and 2 bases from J, with 7 bases in between. Germline V gives CDR1 SGHAT, CDR2 FQNNGV. CDR3 nucleotide sequence: TGTGCCAGCAGCCTATACCCCTACGAGCAGTACTTC. This encodes CASSLYPYEQYF.

A remark on this clonotype: A much larger clonotype is one base distant, so this may be a read error. Because the CDR3's place on the DNA is in doubt, the DNA is left out and the CDR3 is given as listed by TCRdb. The chain is built from TRBV4-1 and TRBJ1-4. The CDR3 spans 17 residues, counting both ends. CDR1 MGHRA and CDR2 YSYEKL come from the germline V gene. This CDR3 is CASSQGWGGGTNEKLVF.

The chain joins TRBV14 to TRBJ2-5, with D possibly matching TRBD2 (6 bases). Trimming removed 4 bases at V and 5 bases at J, with 17 bases between. The CDR3 covers 15 residues. Germline V CDR1 and CDR2: SGHDN, FVKESK. The CDR3 nucleotides are TGTGCCAGCAGCCCGTACGGGGCCCGGGGGGAGACCCAGTACTTC. Residues: CASSPYGARGETQYF.

As concerns this clonotype: A read error may be the cause here, since a much bigger clone is one base away. V and J are TRBV30 and TRBJ2-1; D not certain. V shed 3 bases and J shed 8 bases, with 5 bases lying between them. Germline assignment: CDR1 GTSNPN and CDR2 SVGIG (reference sequence). CDR3 length equals 10 residues. The CDR3 coding sequence is TGTGCCTGGAGGTGGTATGAGCAGTTCTTC. Its protein product is CAWRWYEQFF.

This clonotype was observed many times. The V gene is TRBV7-9, the J gene TRBJ2-1, with 11 nucleotides matching TRBD2. The CDR3 has 16 amino acids. V was clipped by 0 bases and J by 5 bases; unmatched bases: 3. Germline CDR1 is SEHNR and CDR2 is FQNEAQ (reference sequence). The CDR3 DNA reads as TGTGCCAGCAGCTTAGCGACTAGCGGGAAACACAATGAGCAGTTCTTC. Its protein product is CASSLATSGKHNEQFF.

This clonotype showed up many times. The chain has TRBV20-1 and TRBJ2-3, with a tentative D call TRBD2 (7 bases). Germline CDR1 and CDR2: DFQATT and SNEGSKA (reference sequence). The CDR3 consists of 15 residues. V was shortened by 0 bases and J by 2 bases, with 12 bases between the two germline ends. DNA for the CDR3: TGCAGTGCTAGAGAGGGAGGGGACATCACAGATACGCAGTATTTT. Translating gives CSAREGGDITDTQYF.